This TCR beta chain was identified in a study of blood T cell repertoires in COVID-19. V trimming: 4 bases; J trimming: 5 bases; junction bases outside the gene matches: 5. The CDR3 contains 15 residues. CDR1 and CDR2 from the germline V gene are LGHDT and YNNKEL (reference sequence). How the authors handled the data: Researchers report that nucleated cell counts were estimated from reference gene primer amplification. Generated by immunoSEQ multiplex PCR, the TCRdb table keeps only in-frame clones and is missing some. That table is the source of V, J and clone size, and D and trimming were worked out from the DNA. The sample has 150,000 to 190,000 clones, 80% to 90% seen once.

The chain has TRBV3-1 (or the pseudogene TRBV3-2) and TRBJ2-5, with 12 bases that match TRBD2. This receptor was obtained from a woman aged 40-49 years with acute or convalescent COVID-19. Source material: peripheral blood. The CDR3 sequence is CASSPSGGAGETQYF. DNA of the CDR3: TGTGCCAGCAGCCCTAGCGGGGGGGCCGGGGAGACCCAGTACTTC.